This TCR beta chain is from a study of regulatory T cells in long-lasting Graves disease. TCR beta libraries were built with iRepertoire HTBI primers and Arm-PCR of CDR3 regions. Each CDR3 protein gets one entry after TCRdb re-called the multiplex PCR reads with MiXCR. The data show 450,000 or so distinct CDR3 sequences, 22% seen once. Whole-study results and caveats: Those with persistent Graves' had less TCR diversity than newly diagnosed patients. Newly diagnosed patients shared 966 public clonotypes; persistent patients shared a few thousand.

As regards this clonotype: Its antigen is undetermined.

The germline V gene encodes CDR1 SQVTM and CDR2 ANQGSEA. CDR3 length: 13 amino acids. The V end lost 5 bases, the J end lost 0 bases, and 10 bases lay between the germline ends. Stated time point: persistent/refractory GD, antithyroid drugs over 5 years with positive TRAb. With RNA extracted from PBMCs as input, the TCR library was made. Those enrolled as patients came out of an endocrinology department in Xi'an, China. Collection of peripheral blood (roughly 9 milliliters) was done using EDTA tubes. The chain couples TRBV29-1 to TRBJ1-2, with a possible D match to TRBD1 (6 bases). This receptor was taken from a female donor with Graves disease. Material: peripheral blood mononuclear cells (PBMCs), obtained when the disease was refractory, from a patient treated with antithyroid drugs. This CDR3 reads CSVWTAPNYGYTF. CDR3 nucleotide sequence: TGCAGCGTTTGGACAGCACCTAACTATGGCTACACCTTC.